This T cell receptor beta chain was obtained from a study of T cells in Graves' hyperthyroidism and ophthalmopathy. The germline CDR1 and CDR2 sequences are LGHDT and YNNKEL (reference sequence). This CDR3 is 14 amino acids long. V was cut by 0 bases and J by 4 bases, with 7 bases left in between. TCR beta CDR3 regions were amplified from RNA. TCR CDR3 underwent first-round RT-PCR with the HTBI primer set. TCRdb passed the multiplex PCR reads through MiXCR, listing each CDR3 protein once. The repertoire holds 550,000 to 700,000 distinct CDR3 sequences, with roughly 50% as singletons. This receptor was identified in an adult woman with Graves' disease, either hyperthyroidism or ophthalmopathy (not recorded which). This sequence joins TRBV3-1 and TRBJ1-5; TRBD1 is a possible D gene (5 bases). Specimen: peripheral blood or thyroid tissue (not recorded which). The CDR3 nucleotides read TGTGCCAGCAGCCAAGAGAAGGGGAATCAGCCCCAGCATTTT. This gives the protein CASSQEKGNQPQHF.